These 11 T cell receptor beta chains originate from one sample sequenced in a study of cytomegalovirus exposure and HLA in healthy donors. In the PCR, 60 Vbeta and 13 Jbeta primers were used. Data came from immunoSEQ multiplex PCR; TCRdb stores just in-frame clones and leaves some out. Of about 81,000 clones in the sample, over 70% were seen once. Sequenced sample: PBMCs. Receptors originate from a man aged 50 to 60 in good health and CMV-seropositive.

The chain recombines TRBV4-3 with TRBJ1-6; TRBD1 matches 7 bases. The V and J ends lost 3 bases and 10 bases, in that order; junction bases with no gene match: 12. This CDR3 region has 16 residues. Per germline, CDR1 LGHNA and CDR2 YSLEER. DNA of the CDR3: TGCGCCAGCAGCCAGGTTTCCGGGACAGAAAGATCACCCCTCCACTTT. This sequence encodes CASSQVSGTERSPLHF.

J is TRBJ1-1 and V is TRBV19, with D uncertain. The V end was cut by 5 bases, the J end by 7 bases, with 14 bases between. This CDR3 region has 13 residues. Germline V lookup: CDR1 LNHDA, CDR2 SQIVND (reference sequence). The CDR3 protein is CASSRARAGEAFF. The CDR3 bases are TGTGCCAGTAGTCGTGCGAGGGCGGGTGAAGCTTTCTTT. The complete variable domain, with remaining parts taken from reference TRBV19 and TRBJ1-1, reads DGGITQSPKYLFRKEGQNVTLSCEQNLNHDAMYWYRQDPGQGLRLIYYSQIVNDFQKGDIAEGYSVSREKKESFPLTVTSAQKNPTAFYLCASSRARAGEAFFGQGTRLTVV.

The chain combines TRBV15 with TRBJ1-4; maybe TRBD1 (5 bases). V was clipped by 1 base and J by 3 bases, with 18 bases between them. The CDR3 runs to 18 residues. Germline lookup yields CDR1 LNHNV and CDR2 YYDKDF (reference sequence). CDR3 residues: CATSRVLQWGPANEKLFF. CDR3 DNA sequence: TGTGCCACCAGCAGAGTACTACAATGGGGCCCCGCTAATGAAAAACTGTTTTTT.

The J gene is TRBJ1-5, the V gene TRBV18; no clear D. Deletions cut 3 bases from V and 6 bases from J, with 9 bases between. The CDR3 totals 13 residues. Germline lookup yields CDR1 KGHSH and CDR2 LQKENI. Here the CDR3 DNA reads TGTGCCAGCTCACCCCTCTCAGGTCAGCCCCAGCATTTT. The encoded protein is CASSPLSGQPQHF.

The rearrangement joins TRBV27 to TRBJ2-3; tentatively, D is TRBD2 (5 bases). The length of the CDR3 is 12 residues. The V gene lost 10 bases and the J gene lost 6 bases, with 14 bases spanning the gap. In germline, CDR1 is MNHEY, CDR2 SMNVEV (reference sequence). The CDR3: CATGLLGDTQYF. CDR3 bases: TGTGCCACCGGACTCCTCGGGGATACGCAGTATTTT.

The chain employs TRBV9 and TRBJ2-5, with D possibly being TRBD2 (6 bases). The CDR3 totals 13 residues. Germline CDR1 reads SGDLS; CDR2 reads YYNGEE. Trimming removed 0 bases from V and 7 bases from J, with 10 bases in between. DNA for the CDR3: TGTGCCAGCAGCGTAGGAGGAGGGACGACCCAGTACTTC. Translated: CASSVGGGTTQYF.

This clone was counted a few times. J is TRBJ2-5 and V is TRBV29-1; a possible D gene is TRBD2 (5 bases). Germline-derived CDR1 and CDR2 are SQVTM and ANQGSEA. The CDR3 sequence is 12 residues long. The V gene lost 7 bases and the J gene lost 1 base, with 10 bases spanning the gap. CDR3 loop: CSESGIQETQYF. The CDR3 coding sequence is TGCAGCGAATCGGGGATCCAAGAGACCCAGTACTTC.

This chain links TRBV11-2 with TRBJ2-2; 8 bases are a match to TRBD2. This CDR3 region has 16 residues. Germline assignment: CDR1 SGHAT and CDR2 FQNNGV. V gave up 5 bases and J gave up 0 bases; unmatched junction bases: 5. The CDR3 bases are TGTGCCAGCAGCCCCGGACTAGCCGCGAACACCGGGGAGCTGTTTTTT. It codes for CASSPGLAANTGELFF.

Written as DNA, the CDR3 is TGTGCCAGCAGCTTGTTAGATAGCACAGATACGCAGTATTTT. Translation: CASSLLDSTDTQYF. V and J are TRBV5-8 and TRBJ2-3, with unresolved D. The germline V and J ends were trimmed by 1 base and 0 bases, with 6 bases remaining between them. The germline CDR1 and CDR2 sequences are SGHTS and YDEGEE. The CDR3 covers 14 residues. Filled out from reference TRBV5-8 and TRBJ2-3, the complete variable domain reads EAGVTQSPTHLIKTRGQQATLRCSPISGHTSVYWYQQALGLGLQFLLWYDEGEERNRGNFPPRFSGRQFPNYSSELNVNALELEDSALYLCASSLLDSTDTQYFGPGTRLTVL.

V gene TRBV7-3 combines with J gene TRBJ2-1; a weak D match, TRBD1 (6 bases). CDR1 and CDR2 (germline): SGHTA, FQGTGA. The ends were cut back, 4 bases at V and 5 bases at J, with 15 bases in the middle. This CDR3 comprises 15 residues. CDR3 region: CASSSRQGIHNEQFF. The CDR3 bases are TGTGCCAGCAGCTCTCGGCAGGGGATACACAATGAGCAGTTCTTC.

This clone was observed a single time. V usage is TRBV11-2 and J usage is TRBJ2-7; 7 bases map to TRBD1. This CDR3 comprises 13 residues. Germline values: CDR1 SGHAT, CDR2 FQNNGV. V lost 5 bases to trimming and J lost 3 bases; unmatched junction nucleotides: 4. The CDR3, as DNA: TGTGCCAGCAGCAAAGGACAGGACTACGAGCAGTACTTC. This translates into CASSKGQDYEQYF.